This section outlines one TCR beta chain sequence together with its context. The target antigen is unknown. This entry is derived from a study of early T cells in non-severe SARS-CoV-2 infection. Study summary: Sequencing used unsorted whole-blood bulk RNA, so chains lack pairing. General study results and limits: VDJdb matching, biased toward anti-spike CD8 responses, missed private and CD4 specificities.

The protocol attached unique molecular identifiers to individual cDNA molecules. TCRdb reprocessed the 5' RACE reads via MiXCR and lists one record per CDR3 protein. Here the sample spans 50,000 to 60,000 distinct CDR3 sequences, 6.6% being singletons. Sequences were derived from whole blood, sampled at baseline. This clonotype was obtained from an adult who was a healthcare worker with PCR-confirmed SARS-CoV-2 infection or an uninfected control (not recorded which).

CDR3 loop: CATGKGTSSYNEQFF. The CDR3 DNA sequence: TGTGCCACCGGTAAGGGAACGAGCTCCTACAATGAGCAGTTCTTC. The chain is built from TRBV24-1 and TRBJ2-1, with unresolved D. The germline V and J ends were trimmed by 9 bases and 0 bases, with 14 bases remaining between them. The CDR3 sequence is 15 residues long. Germline CDR1 and CDR2: KGHDR and SFDVKD.